Below, 15 T cell receptor delta chains from the same sample are listed, as sequenced in a study of delta chains in infants with herpesvirus infections. PBMC RNA was reverse transcribed using gamma-chain- and delta-chain-specific primers. TCRdb re-called clones from the RT-PCR reads using CATT. The data show thousands of delta-chain clones, 35% to 45% seen once. The source was peripheral blood, collected at time point 4 of longitudinal follow-up. All receptors derive from a human donor who was a Ugandan infant, either HIV-exposed or HIV-unexposed (not recorded which).

The table lists this clone with a few counts. The DNA for the CDR3 is TGTGCTCTTGGGGAACCCGGAGGCTTTTCTTCCTTGTTCTGCCTGGGGGACACCGATAAACTCATCTTT. Translation: CALGEPGGFSSLFCLGDTDKLIF. J is TRDJ1 and V is TRDV1; D possibly corresponds to TRDD3 (7 bases). From germline, CDR1 is TSWWSYY and CDR2 QGS. With 1 base removed from V and 0 bases from J, the gap between germline ends came to 33 bases. The CDR3 has 23 amino acids.

This chain uses TRDV2 with TRDJ1; D ambiguous. Germline CDR1 is GEAIGNYY and CDR2 is EKD. Trimming removed 3 bases from V and 0 bases from J, with 13 bases in between. The CDR3 contains 15 residues. CDR3 sequence reads: CACDSLNPNTDKLIF. The CDR3 coding sequence is TGTGCCTGTGACTCCCTTAACCCAAACACCGATAAACTCATCTTT.

This chain joins TRAV38-2/DV8 and TRDJ1, with 8 bases aligning to TRDD3. Germline V lookup: CDR1 TSESDYY, CDR2 QEAYKQQN. After removal of 5 bases from V and 1 base from J, the junction contained 16 bases not matched to a gene. This CDR3 has 18 residues. The CDR3: CAYSELSTGGGVTDKLIF. The CDR3 DNA is TGTGCTTATAGCGAACTAAGCACTGGGGGTGGCGTCACCGATAAACTCATCTTT.

The J gene is TRDJ3, the V gene TRDV2, with 10 bases matching TRDD3. The V gene's germline CDR1 is GEAIGNYY and CDR2 EKD. The CDR3 spans 18 residues. With V trimmed by 3 bases and J by 0 bases, 4 bases remained unmatched. The CDR3 bases are TGTGCCTGTGACCCCTGGGGGATAAGCTCCTGGGACACCCGACAGATGTTTTTC. Translation: CACDPWGISSWDTRQMFF.

This clone was counted only a few times. The V gene is TRDV1, the J gene TRDJ1; 7 bases align to TRDD3. Germline loops: CDR1 TSWWSYY, CDR2 QGS. Losses at the gene ends were 1 base for V and 0 bases for J; bases not matched to a gene: 14. The CDR3 runs 19 residues. Here the CDR3 reads CALGEPNYQGDLYTDKLIF. The CDR3 region has the DNA TGTGCTCTTGGGGAACCAAACTACCAGGGGGATCTATACACCGATAAACTCATCTTT.

By frequency in the sample, this clone is large. The rearrangement uses TRDV2 and TRDJ1, with D unclear. The germline V and J ends were trimmed by 0 bases and 0 bases, with 4 bases remaining between them. CDR3 length equals 13 residues. Germline-derived CDR1 and CDR2 are GEAIGNYY and EKD. CDR3 nucleotide sequence: TGTGCCTGTGACACCTTTTACACCGATAAACTCATCTTT. Its protein product is CACDTFYTDKLIF.

There are a few counts of this clone. The rearrangement links TRDV1 to TRDJ1; D is unclear. CDR1 is TSWWSYY and CDR2 is QGS in the germline V gene. Trimming left V 0 bases short and J 2 bases short, with 13 bases between. The length of the CDR3 is 16 residues. The CDR3 region has the DNA TGTGCTCTTGGGGAACTGACTCCTCAGAGGACCGATAAACTCATCTTT. Protein sequence: CALGELTPQRTDKLIF.

J is TRDJ2 and V is TRDV1, with D perhaps TRDD2 or TRDD3 (7 bases each). Germline values: CDR1 TSWWSYY, CDR2 QGS. This CDR3 spans 24 amino acids. V lost 4 bases to trimming and J lost 0 bases, with 36 bases between them. Written as DNA, the CDR3 is TGTGCTCTTGGGGGCCAGGGATTTCCTACCTGGAGCTGGGGGGGAACAGCTTTGACAGCACAACTCTTCTTT. Translation gives CALGGQGFPTWSWGGTALTAQLFF.

Details on this clone: This could be a read error, since a much larger clone is one nucleotide away. The rearrangement uses TRDV2 and TRDJ1; 7 positions match TRDD3. The CDR3 consists of 15 residues. With V trimmed by 0 bases and J by 7 bases, 10 bases remained unmatched. Looked up from germline, CDR1 is GEAIGNYY and CDR2 is EKD. CDR3 amino acids: CACDTAGIVSGKLIF. For the CDR3, the DNA is TGTGCCTGTGACACCGCGGGGATAGTCAGCGGTAAACTCATCTTT.

There are a few counts of this clone. The gene calls are TRAV38-2/DV8 and TRDJ1; D might be TRDD2 (5 bases). This CDR3 has 18 amino acids. V was cut by 4 bases and J by 0 bases, with 22 bases left in between. Germline lookup yields CDR1 TSESDYY and CDR2 QEAYKQQN. This chain's CDR3 is CAYRSRSLLGPYTDKLIF. The CDR3 coding sequence is TGTGCTTATAGGTCACGCAGCCTTCTTGGCCCTTACACCGATAAACTCATCTTT.

There are a few counts of this clone. The V call is TRDV2, the J call TRDJ1, with D perhaps TRDD2 (7 bases). Trimming stripped 0 bases from V and 1 base from J, with 23 bases between. The CDR3 has 19 residues. Germline CDR1 reads GEAIGNYY; CDR2 reads EKD. This CDR3 is CACDTIPTSVLGPTDKLIF. The CDR3 DNA follows: TGTGCCTGTGACACCATTCCTACGAGCGTACTGGGCCCCACCGATAAACTCATCTTT.

This clone was seen a handful of times. V gene TRDV1 combines with J gene TRDJ2; D ambiguous. The CDR3 covers 14 residues. Germline V gives CDR1 TSWWSYY, CDR2 QGS. The V and J ends lost 1 base and 4 bases respectively, with 7 bases between them. In DNA, the CDR3 is TGTGCTCTTGGGGAACCTTTAGCGACAGCACAACTCTTCTTT. Amino acid sequence: CALGEPLATAQLFF.

This clone was counted only a few times. The gene calls are TRAV38-2/DV8 and TRDJ1, with a weak D call TRDD2 (5 bases). This CDR3 region has 19 residues. V lost 0 bases to trimming and J lost 0 bases, with 21 bases between them. Germline V gene lookup returns CDR1 TSESDYY and CDR2 QEAYKQQN. Here the CDR3 reads CAYRSAPLPRISYTDKLIF. CDR3 in DNA: TGTGCTTATAGGAGCGCCCCTCTTCCGCGAATTTCGTACACCGATAAACTCATCTTT.

This clone has more than one count but fewer than ten. V and J are TRDV2 and TRDJ3; 8 bases agree with TRDD3. V shed 0 bases and J 2 bases; nucleotides not matched to a gene: 17. The CDR3 contains 22 residues. Germline-derived CDR1 and CDR2 are GEAIGNYY and EKD. The CDR3 reads CACDTVLGGTPNAPWDTRQMFF. The CDR3 nucleotides are TGTGCCTGTGACACCGTACTGGGGGGTACCCCCAATGCCCCCTGGGACACCCGACAGATGTTTTTC.

For this clone: Because the CDR3's place on the DNA is in doubt, the DNA is left out and the CDR3 is given as listed by TCRdb. The CDR3 sequence: CACDFGTGVNDKLIF. This chain connects TRDV2 to TRDJ1; TRDD3, the D gene given by the table, was not confirmed from the DNA. Germline V CDR1 and CDR2: GEAIGNYY, EKD. With termini counted, the CDR3 has 15 amino acids.